This T cell receptor beta chain was identified in a study of cytomegalovirus exposure and HLA in healthy donors. Study-wide findings and caveats: Most TCR sequences showed up rarely, but some public TCRs showed up in many donors.

With 60 Vbeta and 13 Jbeta primers, the PCR was carried out. Authors' data handling: In a later analysis, around 10 million of approximately 86 million unique beta chains occurred in at least two donors. The method was immunoSEQ multiplex PCR; TCRdb's version includes in-frame clones alone and lacks a portion of them. V and J calls plus clone size are reproduced from that table; the DNA served to infer D and trimming. This sample has around 140,000 clones, with 60% to 80% found just once. Remarks on this clone: Its antigen is not known.

This CDR3 has 14 amino acids. Trimming removed 0 bases from V and 7 bases from J, with 12 bases in between. Germline V gene sequence: CDR1 MNHEY, CDR2 SMNVEV (reference sequence). The chain uses TRBV27 and TRBJ1-2; perhaps TRBD1 as D (5 bases). The TCR comes from a man in his forties in good health and CMV-seronegative. Sample: PBMCs. CDR3 protein: CASSLSEGSGGYTF. The CDR3 region has the DNA TGTGCCAGCAGTTTATCGGAGGGGTCCGGTGGCTACACCTTC.